This entry features one T cell receptor beta chain sequence. These data originate in a study of blood T cell repertoires in COVID-19. The CDR3 loop spans 18 amino acids. Germline assignment: CDR1 LNHNV and CDR2 YYDKDF (reference sequence). Trimming at V came to 1 base and at J to 5 bases, leaving 13 bases not matched to a gene. This table comes from immunoSEQ multiplex PCR, and its TCRdb copy is limited to in-frame clones, with some not included. Of about 310,000 clones listed, more than 75% were seen once; the top ten hold approximately 7.8%. The sequence was collected from a woman between 50 and 59 years old who had recovered from COVID-19. V and J are TRBV15 and TRBJ2-5; 10 bases match TRBD2. Specimen: peripheral blood. CDR3 region: CATSRASSGGLGVETQYF. In DNA form, the CDR3 reads TGTGCCACCAGCAGAGCTAGTAGCGGGGGGCTTGGAGTGGAGACCCAGTACTTC.